Presented here are 3 T cell receptor beta chains from one specimen sequenced in a study of CD8 T cells in ankylosing spondylitis. TCRdb re-derived calls from the 5' RACE reads in MiXCR, one entry per CDR3 protein. Among about 340,000 distinct CDR3 sequences listed, approximately 22% were seen once. The sequencing input was blood, either unsorted or a sorted T cell fraction (not recorded which). These receptors were collected from a male donor with ankylosing spondylitis or in good health (not recorded which).

This chain joins TRBV20-1 and TRBJ2-1; 10 nucleotides match TRBD2. CDR3 size: 15 residues. V was pared by 0 bases and J by 5 bases, with 4 bases of the junction left unmatched. Germline V gene data show CDR1 as DFQATT and CDR2 as SNEGSKA (reference sequence). CDR3 in amino acids: CSARDLAGDDNEQFF. The CDR3 bases are TGCAGTGCTAGAGACCTAGCGGGGGACGACAATGAGCAGTTCTTC.

This clonotype was found many times. This rearrangement joins TRBV12-3 or TRBV12-4 to TRBJ1-5; D is uncertain. The CDR3 length is 14 residues. The ends were cut back, 4 bases at V and 4 bases at J, with 11 bases in the middle. CDR3 nucleotide sequence: TGTGCCAGCAGTTCTGGGCTAATTAATCAGCCCCAGCATTTT. Amino acid sequence: CASSSGLINQPQHF.

This clonotype was detected a few times. The J gene is TRBJ2-1, the V gene TRBV20-1; D uncertain. This CDR3 contains 15 residues. Germline values: CDR1 DFQATT, CDR2 SNEGSKA (reference sequence). With 3 bases removed from V and 0 bases from J, the gap between germline ends came to 12 bases. CDR3 in amino acids: CSARGGTSSYNEQFF. CDR3 DNA: TGCAGTGCTAGGGGCGGAACAAGCTCCTACAATGAGCAGTTCTTC.